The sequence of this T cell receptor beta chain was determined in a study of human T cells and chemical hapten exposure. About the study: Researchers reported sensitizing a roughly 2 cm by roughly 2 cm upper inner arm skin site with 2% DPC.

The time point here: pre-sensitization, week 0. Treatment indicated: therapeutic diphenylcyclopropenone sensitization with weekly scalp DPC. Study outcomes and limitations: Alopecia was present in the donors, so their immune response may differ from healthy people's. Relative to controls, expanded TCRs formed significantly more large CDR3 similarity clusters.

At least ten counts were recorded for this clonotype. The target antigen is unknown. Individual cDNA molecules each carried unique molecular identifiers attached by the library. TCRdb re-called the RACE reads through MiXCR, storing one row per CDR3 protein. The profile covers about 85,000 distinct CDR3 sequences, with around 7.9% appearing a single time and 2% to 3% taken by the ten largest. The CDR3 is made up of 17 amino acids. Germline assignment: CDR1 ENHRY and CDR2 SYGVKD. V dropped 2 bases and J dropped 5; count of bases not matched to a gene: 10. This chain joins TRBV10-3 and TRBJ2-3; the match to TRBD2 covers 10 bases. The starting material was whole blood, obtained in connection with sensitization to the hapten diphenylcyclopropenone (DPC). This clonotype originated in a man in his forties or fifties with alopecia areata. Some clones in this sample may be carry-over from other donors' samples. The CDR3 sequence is CAISEHSAGGSGDTQYF. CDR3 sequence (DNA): TGTGCCATCAGTGAGCATTCAGCGGGAGGGAGTGGAGATACGCAGTATTTT.